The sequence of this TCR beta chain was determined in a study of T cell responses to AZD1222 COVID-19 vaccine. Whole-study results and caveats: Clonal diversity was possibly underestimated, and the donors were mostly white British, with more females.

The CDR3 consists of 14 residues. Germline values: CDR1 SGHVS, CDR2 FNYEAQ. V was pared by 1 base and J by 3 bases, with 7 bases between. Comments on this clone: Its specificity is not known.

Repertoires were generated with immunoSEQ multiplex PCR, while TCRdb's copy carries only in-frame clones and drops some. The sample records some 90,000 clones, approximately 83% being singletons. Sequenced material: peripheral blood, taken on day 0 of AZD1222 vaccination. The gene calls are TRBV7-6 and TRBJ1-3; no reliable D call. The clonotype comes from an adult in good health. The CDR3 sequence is CASSLEVGGNTIYF. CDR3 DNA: TGTGCCAGCAGCTTAGAAGTGGGTGGAAACACCATATATTTT.